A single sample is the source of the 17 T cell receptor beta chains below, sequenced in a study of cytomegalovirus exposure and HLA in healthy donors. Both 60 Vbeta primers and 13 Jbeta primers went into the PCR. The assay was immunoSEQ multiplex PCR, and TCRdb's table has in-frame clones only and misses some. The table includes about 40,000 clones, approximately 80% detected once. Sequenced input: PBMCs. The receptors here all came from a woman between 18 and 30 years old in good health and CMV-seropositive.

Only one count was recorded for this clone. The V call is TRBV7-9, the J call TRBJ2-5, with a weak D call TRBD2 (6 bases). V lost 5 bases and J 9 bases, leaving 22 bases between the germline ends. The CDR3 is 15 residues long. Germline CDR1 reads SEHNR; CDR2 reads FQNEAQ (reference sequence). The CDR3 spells CASSEEGTRLRSQYF. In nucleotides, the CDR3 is TGTGCCAGCAGCGAGGAAGGGACTCGCCTGCGTTCCCAGTACTTC.

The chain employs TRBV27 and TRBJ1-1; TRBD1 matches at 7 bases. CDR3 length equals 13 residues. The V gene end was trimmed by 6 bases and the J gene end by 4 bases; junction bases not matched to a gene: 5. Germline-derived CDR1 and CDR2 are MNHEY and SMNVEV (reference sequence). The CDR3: CASSLTGITEAFF. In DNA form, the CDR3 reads TGTGCCAGCAGCCTGACAGGGATCACTGAAGCTTTCTTT.

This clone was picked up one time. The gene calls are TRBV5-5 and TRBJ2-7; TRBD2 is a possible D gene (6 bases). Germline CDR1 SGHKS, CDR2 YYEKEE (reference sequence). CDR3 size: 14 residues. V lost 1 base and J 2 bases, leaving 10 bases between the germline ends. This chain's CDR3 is CASSLQAGTYEQYF. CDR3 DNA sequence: TGTGCCAGCAGCTTGCAGGCGGGAACCTACGAGCAGTACTTC.

The CDR3 reads CASSLYFQGETYEQYF. The CDR3 DNA reads as TGTGCCAGCAGTTTATACTTCCAGGGGGAGACCTACGAGCAGTACTTC. The chain has TRBV27 and TRBJ2-7; the match to TRBD1 covers 7 bases. Trimming at V came to 1 base and at J to 2 bases, leaving 8 bases not matched to a gene. Germline values: CDR1 MNHEY, CDR2 SMNVEV (reference sequence). The CDR3 spans 16 residues.

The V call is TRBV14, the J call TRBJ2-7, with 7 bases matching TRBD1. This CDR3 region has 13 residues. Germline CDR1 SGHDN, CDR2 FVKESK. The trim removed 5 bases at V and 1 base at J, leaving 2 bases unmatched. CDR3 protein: CASSSGQSYEQYF. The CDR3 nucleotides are TGTGCCAGCAGCTCGGGACAGTCCTACGAGCAGTACTTC.

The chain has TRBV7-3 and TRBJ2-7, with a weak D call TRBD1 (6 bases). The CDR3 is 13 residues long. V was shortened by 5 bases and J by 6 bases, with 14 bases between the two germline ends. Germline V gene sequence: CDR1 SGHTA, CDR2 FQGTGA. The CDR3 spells CASSRAGGSEQYF. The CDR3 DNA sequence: TGTGCCAGCAGCCGGGCTGGGGGCTCCGAGCAGTACTTC.

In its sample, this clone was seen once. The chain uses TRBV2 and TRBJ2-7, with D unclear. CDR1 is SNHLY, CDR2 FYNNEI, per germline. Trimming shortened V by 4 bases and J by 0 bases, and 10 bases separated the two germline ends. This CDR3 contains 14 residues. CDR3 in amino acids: CASSGAGSSYEQYF. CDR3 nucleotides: TGTGCCAGCAGTGGGGCAGGAAGCTCCTACGAGCAGTACTTC.

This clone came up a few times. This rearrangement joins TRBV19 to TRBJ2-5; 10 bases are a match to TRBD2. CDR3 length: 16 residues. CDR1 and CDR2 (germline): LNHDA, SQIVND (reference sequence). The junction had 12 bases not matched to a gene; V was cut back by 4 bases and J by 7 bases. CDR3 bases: TGTGCCAGTAGTAGGATCCTAGCGGGAGCACTTGGGACCCAGTACTTC. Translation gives CASSRILAGALGTQYF.

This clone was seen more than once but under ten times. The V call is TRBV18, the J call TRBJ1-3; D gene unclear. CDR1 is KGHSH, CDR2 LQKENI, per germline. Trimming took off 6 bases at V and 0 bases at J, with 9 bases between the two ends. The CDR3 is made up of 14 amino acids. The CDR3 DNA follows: TGTGCCAGCTCCCAGGCGAACTCTGGAAACACCATATATTTT. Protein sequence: CASSQANSGNTIYF.

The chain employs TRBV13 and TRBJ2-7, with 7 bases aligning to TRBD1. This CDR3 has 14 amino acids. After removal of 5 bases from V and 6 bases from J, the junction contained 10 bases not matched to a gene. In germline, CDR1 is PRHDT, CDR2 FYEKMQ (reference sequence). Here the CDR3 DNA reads TGTGCCAGCAGCCGAGAGGGGGCAGTAGCCGAGCAGTACTTC. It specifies CASSREGAVAEQYF.

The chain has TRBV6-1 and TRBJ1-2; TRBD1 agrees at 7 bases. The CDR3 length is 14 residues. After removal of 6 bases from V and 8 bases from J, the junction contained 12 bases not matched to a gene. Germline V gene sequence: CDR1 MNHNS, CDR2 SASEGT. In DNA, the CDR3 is TGTGCCAGCAGGCCGTACAGGGGAGAGACAGGCTACACCTTC. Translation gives CASRPYRGETGYTF.

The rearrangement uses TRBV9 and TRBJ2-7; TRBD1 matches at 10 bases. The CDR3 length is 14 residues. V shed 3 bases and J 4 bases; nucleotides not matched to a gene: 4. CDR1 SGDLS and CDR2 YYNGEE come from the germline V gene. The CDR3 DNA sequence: TGTGCCAGCAGCGCCAGACAGGGGGCGTACGAGCAGTACTTC. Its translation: CASSARQGAYEQYF. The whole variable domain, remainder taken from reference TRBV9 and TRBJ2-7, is DSGVTQTPKHLITATGQRVTLRCSPRSGDLSVYWYQQSLDQGLQFLIQYYNGEERAKGNILERFSAQQFPDLHSELNLSSLELGDSALYFCASSARQGAYEQYFGPGTRLTVT.

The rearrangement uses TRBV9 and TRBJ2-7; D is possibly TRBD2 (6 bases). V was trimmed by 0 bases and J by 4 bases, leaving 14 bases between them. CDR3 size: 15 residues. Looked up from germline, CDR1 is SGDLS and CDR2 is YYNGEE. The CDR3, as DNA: TGTGCCAGCAGCGTAGAGGGCGGAGGGGCATACGAGCAGTACTTC. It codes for CASSVEGGGAYEQYF.

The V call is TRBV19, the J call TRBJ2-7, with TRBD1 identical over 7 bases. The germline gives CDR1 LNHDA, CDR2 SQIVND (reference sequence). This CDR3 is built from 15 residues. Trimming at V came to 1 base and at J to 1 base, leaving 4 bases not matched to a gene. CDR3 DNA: TGTGCCAGTAGTATAGTGGGGACAGCATCCTACGAGCAGTACTTC. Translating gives CASSIVGTASYEQYF.

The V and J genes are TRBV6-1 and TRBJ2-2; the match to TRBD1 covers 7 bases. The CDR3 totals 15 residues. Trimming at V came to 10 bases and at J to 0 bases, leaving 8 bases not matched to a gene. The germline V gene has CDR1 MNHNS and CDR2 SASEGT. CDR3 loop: CATRMGTANTGELFF. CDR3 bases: TGTGCCACCCGAATGGGGACAGCGAACACCGGGGAGCTGTTTTTT.

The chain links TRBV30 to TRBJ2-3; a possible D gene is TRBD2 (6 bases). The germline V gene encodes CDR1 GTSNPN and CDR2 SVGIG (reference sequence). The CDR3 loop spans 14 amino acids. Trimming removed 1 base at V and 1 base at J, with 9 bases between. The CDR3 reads CAWSGRDRTDTQYF. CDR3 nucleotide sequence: TGTGCCTGGAGTGGGAGGGACCGCACAGATACGCAGTATTTT.

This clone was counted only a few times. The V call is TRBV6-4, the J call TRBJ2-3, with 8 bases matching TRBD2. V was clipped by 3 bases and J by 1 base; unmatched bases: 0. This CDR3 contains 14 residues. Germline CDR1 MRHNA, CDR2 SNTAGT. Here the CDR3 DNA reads TGTGCCAGCAGTGAAGCGGGGGGCACAGATACGCAGTATTTT. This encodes CASSEAGGTDTQYF.